This T cell receptor beta chain was sequenced in a study of radiotherapy plus CTLA-4 blockade in lung cancer. Findings and limits, study-wide: TCR clones from tumors expanded in blood after radiotherapy plus ipilimumab.

The protocol was immunoSEQ multiplex PCR, while the TCRdb copy is restricted to in-frame clones and leaves out a portion. The sample has 42,000 or so clones, approximately 75% seen once. CDR3 length: 15 residues. Per the germline V gene, CDR1 is SGHAT and CDR2 is FQNNGV. V shed 4 bases, J shed 8 bases, and the junction held 10 bases outside the gene matches. As to this clone: Its antigen is not known.

V is TRBV11-2 and J is TRBJ2-1; 8 bases fit TRBD2. The sequenced sample was peripheral blood, obtained from a patient treated with radiotherapy plus ipilimumab. The sequence was collected from a human donor with non-small cell lung cancer that progressed on radiotherapy plus ipilimumab. CDR3: CASSSGTRRFDEQFF. CDR3 sequence (DNA): TGTGCCAGCAGCTCAGGGACTAGACGCTTCGATGAGCAGTTCTTC.